Listed below are T cell receptor beta chains from one sample, sequenced in a study of blood T cell repertoires in COVID-19. Sequencing used immunoSEQ multiplex PCR; TCRdb keeps in-frame clones, though not all of them. The table records about 290,000 clones, approximately 89% of them present only once. Sequenced: peripheral blood. These receptors were obtained from a woman in her thirties with COVID-19, enrolled during active disease. CDR3s include the opening cysteine and the closing phenylalanine or tryptophan. The size of a clone is reported for some rows only, either as once, few or many, or as a class for expanded clones.

clone_size	v_call	j_call	cdr3_aa
-	TRBV10-3	TRBJ2-5	CAMSEVAKRTQYF
-	TRBV6-5	TRBJ1-5	CASYPRDRVWQPQHF
-	TRBV6-5	TRBJ2-7	CASRTVIAGAYEQYF
-	TRBV4-2	TRBJ1-3	CASSQAESSGNTIYF
-	TRBV5-1	TRBJ1-3	CASGTGALGNTIYF
-	TRBV6-5	TRBJ2-7	CASSSVGTTIYEQYF
-	TRBV6-5	TRBJ1-2	CASRSDSVYGYTF
-	TRBV5-6	TRBJ2-7	CASSQWTVSSYEQYF
few	TRBV7-9	TRBJ2-3	CASSLRGQGTDTQYF
-	TRBV11-2	TRBJ2-5	CASRVNGETQYF
-	TRBV18	TRBJ1-1	CASSPQGAEAFF
-	TRBV10-3	TRBJ2-3	CAISRGELYTQYF
-	TRBV3-1/TRBV3-2	TRBJ2-7	CASSHRGQGKGEQYF
-	TRBV30	TRBJ2-7	CAWSILAAYEQYF
-	TRBV2	TRBJ1-4	CASSELLGQGEKLFF
-	TRBV18	TRBJ1-3	CASSPLTGGSSGNTIYF
-	TRBV6-5	TRBJ1-1	CASSYGQEIEAFF
few	TRBV29-1	TRBJ2-7	CSVGVTSGYEQYF
few	TRBV5-4	TRBJ1-2	CASSGDRSFYTF
-	TRBV7-9	TRBJ2-2	CASSQRDSSVGELFF
-	TRBV10-3	TRBJ1-2	CAIRAMTGNYGYTF
few	TRBV6-6	TRBJ2-1	CASSPTGDEQFF
-	TRBV27	TRBJ2-2	CASSPGGGFANTGELFF
-	TRBV27	TRBJ1-6	CASSPNRGGDSPLHF
once	TRBV11-2	TRBJ2-3	CASSLDPRVGVADTQYF
-	TRBV5-4	TRBJ1-2	CASRYYRDRTYGYTF
-	TRBV4-2	TRBJ1-5	CASSQDRVRYQPQHF
-	TRBV5-6	TRBJ1-6	CASSLLGRQGDSPLHF
few	TRBV11-2	TRBJ2-2	CASSNIPNTGELFF
-	TRBV10-1	TRBJ2-2	CASSDFQGNTGELFF
-	TRBV19	TRBJ1-2	CASSMGRVGYTF
-	TRBV19	TRBJ2-7	CASSGGGYEQYF
-	TRBV7-6	TRBJ2-2	CATSLAGENTGELFF
-	TRBV5-8	TRBJ1-2	CASSLAVRTGLNYGYTF
-	TRBV6-2/TRBV6-3	TRBJ1-2	CASSYSMRNSGYTF
once	TRBV4-1	TRBJ2-1	CASSQDGGQNEQFF
-	TRBV19	TRBJ1-5	CASSLNSGQPQHF
-	TRBV19	TRBJ1-1	CASSARDRVPEAFF
-	TRBV5-1	TRBJ1-2	CASSLGQYYGYTF
-	TRBV18	TRBJ1-3	CASSPTGGTSGNTIYF
-	TRBV5-1	TRBJ2-7	CASSSGGAGYEQYF
-	TRBV11-3	TRBJ2-5	CASSLDGETQYF